The present entry profiles one T cell receptor (beta chain) with its context. CDR3 of TCR beta was amplified from genomic DNA via a two-round multiplex PCR. Primers specific to each TRBV and TRBJ gene drove first-round PCR. MiXCR, run by TCRdb on the multiplex PCR reads, gives a single entry per CDR3 protein. This sample has fewer than 35,000 distinct CDR3 sequences, with about half found just once. Researchers took 5.5 to 6.5 milliliters of peripheral blood at each of two time points. J lost 4 bases, V lost 7 bases, and 8 bases had no gene match. This CDR3 region has 15 residues. CDR1 SNHLY and CDR2 FYNNEI come from the germline V gene. This sample stems from a study of prognosis after radiotherapy for stage I lung cancer. Study-level background: Aged roughly 53 to 90 years, with a median of roughly 70 years, the patients were more than 10 men and roughly 6 women.

The V and J genes are TRBV2 and TRBJ1-5; 9 nucleotides line up with TRBD1. This sequence originates from a donor aged 50 or older with non-small cell lung cancer. This specimen was PBMCs, taken before or after stereotactic body radiation therapy (not recorded which). The CDR3 DNA reads TGTGCCAGCAAAGGGGGACAGGGACGTAATCAGCCCCAGCATTTT. Protein sequence: CASKGGQGRNQPQHF.